These T cell receptor beta chains were read from a single sample in a study of Ad26.COV2.S vaccination and SARS-CoV-2 variants. Assay: immunoSEQ multiplex PCR; the TCRdb copy retains only in-frame clones and omits some. The sample lists around 400,000 clones, 80% to 95% occurring once. The sequencing here drew on peripheral blood, taken in a trial of Ad26.COV2.S vaccine versus placebo. Source of these receptors: a person aged 18 to 65 who received the Ad26.COV2.S COVID-19 vaccine or a placebo. Both conserved end residues are trimmed from each CDR3. A D gene is named only where the DNA matches it firmly.

-,TRBJ2-1,TRBV2,ASSDLAFSYNEQF
-,TRBJ2-2,TRBV2,ASSDPVWGRAELF
TRBD1,TRBJ1-4,TRBV30,AWSQGAMEKLF
-,TRBJ2-7,TRBV27,ASSISGILSYEQY
-,TRBJ1-5,TRBV12-1,ASSFHHSQNQDSNQPQH
-,TRBJ2-1,TRBV12-3/TRBV12-4,ASSFMAEGKQF
TRBD1,TRBJ1-3,TRBV28,ASSTGQGLSGNTIY
-,TRBJ1-2,TRBV6-5,ASSYSGSYGYT
TRBD2,TRBJ2-2,TRBV3-1/TRBV3-2,ASSQDRLAGGGTGELF
-,TRBJ2-3,TRBV14,ASSQEYTDTQY
-,TRBJ1-3,TRBV9,ASSVGGTGNTIY
-,TRBJ1-2,TRBV28,ASTRPGRVGGYT
-,TRBJ2-7,TRBV6-5,ASSSRTGSYEQY
-,TRBJ2-1,TRBV9,ASSSRDNEQF
-,TRBJ2-5,TRBV5-1,ASSVDQETQY
TRBD2,TRBJ2-3,TRBV3-1/TRBV3-2,ASSQLAGGPDTQY
-,TRBJ2-1,TRBV27,ASSFVPSSYNEQF
-,TRBJ2-7,TRBV7-9,ASSPISYEQY
-,TRBJ2-7,TRBV5-1,ASSLTGPEVVEQY
TRBD2,TRBJ2-1,TRBV3-1/TRBV3-2,ASSQPQLAGSYNEQF
-,TRBJ2-7,TRBV6-5,ASSYSSGSEQY
-,TRBJ1-4,TRBV3-1/TRBV3-2,ASSLTGVATNEKLF
-,TRBJ1-4,TRBV2,ASSEDPESATNEKLF
-,TRBJ2-7,TRBV4-3,ASSQDIALSSEQY
TRBD2,TRBJ2-7,TRBV19,ASSIARGGEQY
-,TRBJ1-6,TRBV11-2,ASSLFRQSVGSPLH
TRBD2,TRBJ2-7,TRBV11-2,ASSLSSGVGHEQY
-,TRBJ1-5,TRBV4-1,ASSLQFDSNQPQH
-,TRBJ2-3,TRBV7-2,ASSSGTDGDTQY
-,TRBJ1-4,TRBV25-1,ASSDPRDFGGQLF
-,TRBJ2-7,TRBV4-1,ASSQGLSRDLPYEQY
-,TRBJ2-7,TRBV29-1,SAVGSGNYEQY
TRBD2,TRBJ2-7,TRBV7-8,ASSSGTSGSRYEQY
TRBD1,TRBJ2-2,TRBV19,ASSPGQIFTGELF
-,TRBJ2-1,TRBV9,ASSAQGGSSYNEQF
TRBD2,TRBJ2-1,TRBV6-5,ASQRESYNEQF
-,TRBJ1-3,TRBV10-3,AISEQTVYGNTIY
TRBD1,TRBJ1-6,TRBV5-1,ASSLTGDNSPLH
TRBD1,TRBJ2-7,TRBV19,ASSIAGQGAWEQY
-,TRBJ1-5,TRBV27,ASSEGMRLDQPQH
-,TRBJ1-1,TRBV9,ASSVTVMNTEAF
-,TRBJ2-1,TRBV5-1,ASSLAANYNEQF
-,TRBJ2-1,TRBV9,ASSVVGDEQF